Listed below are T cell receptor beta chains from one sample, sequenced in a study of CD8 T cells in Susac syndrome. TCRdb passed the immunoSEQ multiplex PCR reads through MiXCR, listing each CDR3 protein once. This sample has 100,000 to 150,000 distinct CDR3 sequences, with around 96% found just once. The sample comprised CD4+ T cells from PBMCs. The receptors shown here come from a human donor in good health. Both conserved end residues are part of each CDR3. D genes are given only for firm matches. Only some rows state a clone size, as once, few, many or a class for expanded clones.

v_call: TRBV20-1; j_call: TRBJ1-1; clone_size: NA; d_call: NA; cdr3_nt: TGCAGTGCTCCTCAGCAGTCCTTGAACACTGAAGCTTTCTTT; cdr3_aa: CSAPQQSLNTEAFF
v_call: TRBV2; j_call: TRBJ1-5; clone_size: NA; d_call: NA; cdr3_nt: TGTGCCAGCAGTTACGGGGGCTCCTATCAGCCCCAGCATTTT; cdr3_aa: CASSYGGSYQPQHF
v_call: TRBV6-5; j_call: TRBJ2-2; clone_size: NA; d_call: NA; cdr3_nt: TGTGCCAGCAGGCCGGGGGGCCGCCGGACCGGGGAGCTGTTTTTT; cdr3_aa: CASRPGGRRTGELFF
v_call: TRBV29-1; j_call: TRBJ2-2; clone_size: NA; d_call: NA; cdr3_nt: TGCAGCGTTGAAGTGGGTGGCTCCCGGTCGAAACTGTTTTTT; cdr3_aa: CSVEVGGSRSKLFF
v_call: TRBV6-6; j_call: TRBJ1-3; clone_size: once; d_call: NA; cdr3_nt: TGTGCCAGCAGGAGAGACAGTGACTCTGGAAACACCATATATTTT; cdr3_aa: CASRRDSDSGNTIYF
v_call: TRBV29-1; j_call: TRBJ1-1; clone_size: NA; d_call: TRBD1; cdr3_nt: TGCAGCGTTGAAAAACCTCCGGGACAGTTTGAAGCTTTCTTT; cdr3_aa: CSVEKPPGQFEAFF
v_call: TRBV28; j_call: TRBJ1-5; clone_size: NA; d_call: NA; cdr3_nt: TGTGCCAGCAGTCGGAGACAGACCAATCAGCCCCAGCATTTT; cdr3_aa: CASSRRQTNQPQHF
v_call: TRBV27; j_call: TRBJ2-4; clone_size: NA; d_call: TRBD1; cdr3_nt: TGTGCCAGCAGTTTTCTTCCGGGACAGGAAAACATTCAGTACTTC; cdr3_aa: CASSFLPGQENIQYF
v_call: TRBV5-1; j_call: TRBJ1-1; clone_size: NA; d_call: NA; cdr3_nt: TGCGCCAGCAGCTTGGTGCATGACACTGAAGCTTTCTTT; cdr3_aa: CASSLVHDTEAFF
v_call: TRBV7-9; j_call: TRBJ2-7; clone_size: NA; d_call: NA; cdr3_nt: TGTGCCAGCAGCCCTAGGGAGGTTTCCTACGAGCAGTACTTC; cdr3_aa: CASSPREVSYEQYF
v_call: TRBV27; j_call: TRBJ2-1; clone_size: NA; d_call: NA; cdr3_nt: TGTGCCAGCGGCTCCTACAGGGACAATGAGCAGTTCTTC; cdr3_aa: CASGSYRDNEQFF
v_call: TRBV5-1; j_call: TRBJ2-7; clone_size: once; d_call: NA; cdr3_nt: TGCGCCAGCAGCCTGTCTCTAGGCCAGACCTACGAGCAGTACTTC; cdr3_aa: CASSLSLGQTYEQYF
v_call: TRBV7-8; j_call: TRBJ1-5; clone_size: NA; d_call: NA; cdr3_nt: TGTGCCAGCAGCTTAGCAGGGCAAGACAATCAGCCCCAGCATTTT; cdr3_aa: CASSLAGQDNQPQHF
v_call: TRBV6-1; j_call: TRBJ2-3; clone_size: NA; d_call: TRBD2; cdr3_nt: TGTGCCAGCAGCCTAGCGGGAGTGGGGGTTTTGGGCACAGATACGCAGTATTTT; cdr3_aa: CASSLAGVGVLGTDTQYF
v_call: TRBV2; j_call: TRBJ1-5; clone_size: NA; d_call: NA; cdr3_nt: TGTGCCAGCAGCGCGGACGTCAATCAGCCCCAGCATTTT; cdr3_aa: CASSADVNQPQHF
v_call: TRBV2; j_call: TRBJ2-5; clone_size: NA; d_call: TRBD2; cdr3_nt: TGTGCCAGCCATCTAGCGGGAGGCGGTGAGACCCAGTACTTC; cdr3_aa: CASHLAGGGETQYF
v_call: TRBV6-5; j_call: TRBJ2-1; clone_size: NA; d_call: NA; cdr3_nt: TGTGCCAGCCGGGCTCCTGGGCGCAATGAGCAGTTCTTC; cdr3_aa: CASRAPGRNEQFF
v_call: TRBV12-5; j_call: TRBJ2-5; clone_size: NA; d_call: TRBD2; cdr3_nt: TGTGCCAGCGTGGCGGGGGAAGAGACCCAGTACTTC; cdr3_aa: CASVAGEETQYF
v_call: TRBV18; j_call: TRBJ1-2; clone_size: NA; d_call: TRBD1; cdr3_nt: TGTGCCAGCTCACTTCTAGAAGGGACAGCAATTGGTGGCTATGGCTACACCTTC; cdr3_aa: CASSLLEGTAIGGYGYTF
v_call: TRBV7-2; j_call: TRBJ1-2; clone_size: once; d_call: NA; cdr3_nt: TGTGCCAGCAGCTTCACCGGGCCCGCTAACTATGGCTACACCTTC; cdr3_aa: CASSFTGPANYGYTF
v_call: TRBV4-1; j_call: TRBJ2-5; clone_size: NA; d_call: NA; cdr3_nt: TGCGCCAGCAGCTTGGAAGCGCCTGGGGAGACCCAGTACTTC; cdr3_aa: CASSLEAPGETQYF
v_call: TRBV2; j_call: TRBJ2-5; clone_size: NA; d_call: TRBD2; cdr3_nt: TGTGCCAGCAGCCGCGGGGATAGCGGGGGCCAAGAGACCCAGTACTTC; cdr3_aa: CASSRGDSGGQETQYF
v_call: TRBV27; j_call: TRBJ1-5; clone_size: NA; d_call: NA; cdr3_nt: TGTGCCAGCAGTTCGTTCTTGGGCAATCAGCCCCAGCATTTT; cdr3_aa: CASSSFLGNQPQHF
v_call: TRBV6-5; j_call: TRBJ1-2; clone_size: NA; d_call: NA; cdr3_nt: TGTGCCAGCAGTTACTCGACAGGTCCTGGCTATGGCTACACCTTC; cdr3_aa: CASSYSTGPGYGYTF
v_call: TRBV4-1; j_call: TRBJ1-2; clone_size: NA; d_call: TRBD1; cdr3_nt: TGCGCCAGCAGCCAGGCAGACAGGGACTATGGCTACACCTTC; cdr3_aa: CASSQADRDYGYTF
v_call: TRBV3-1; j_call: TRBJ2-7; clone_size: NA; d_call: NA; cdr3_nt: TGTGCCAGCAGCCACGGCGGACCCCCCTACGAGCAGTACTTC; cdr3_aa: CASSHGGPPYEQYF
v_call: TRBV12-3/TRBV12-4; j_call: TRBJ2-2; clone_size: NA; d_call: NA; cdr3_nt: TGTGCCAGCATCACCACAGGAACCGGGGAGCTGTTTTTT; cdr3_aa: CASITTGTGELFF
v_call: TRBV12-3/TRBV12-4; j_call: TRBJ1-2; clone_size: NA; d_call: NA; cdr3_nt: TGTGCCAGCAGGGTATGGACAGCGACTAACTATGGCTACACCTTC; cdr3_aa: CASRVWTATNYGYTF
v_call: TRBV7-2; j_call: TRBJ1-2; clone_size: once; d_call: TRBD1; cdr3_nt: TGTGCCAGCAGCGACCGGGACAGGGATGGCTACACCTTC; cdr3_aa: CASSDRDRDGYTF
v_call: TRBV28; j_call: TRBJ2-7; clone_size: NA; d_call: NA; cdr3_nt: TGTGCCAGCTTCTCGGAGGGGACCTCCTACGAGCAGTACTTC; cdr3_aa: CASFSEGTSYEQYF
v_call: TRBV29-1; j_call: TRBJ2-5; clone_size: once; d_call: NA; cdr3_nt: TGCAGCGCCGGGACCTTACAGACCCAGTACTTC; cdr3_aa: CSAGTLQTQYF
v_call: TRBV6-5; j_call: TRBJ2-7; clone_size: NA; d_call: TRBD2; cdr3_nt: TGTGCCAGCAGTCAAGCGGGATACGAGCAGTACTTC; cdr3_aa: CASSQAGYEQYF
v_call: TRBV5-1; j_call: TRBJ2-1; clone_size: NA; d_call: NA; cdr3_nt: TGCGCCAGCACAAATGGGGGCCCCCTATACAATGAGCAGTTCTTC; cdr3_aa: CASTNGGPLYNEQFF
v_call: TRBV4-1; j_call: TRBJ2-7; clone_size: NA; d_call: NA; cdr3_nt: TGCGCCAGCAGCCAAGTAGGATCAAGAGCATCCTACGAGCAGTACTTC; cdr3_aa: CASSQVGSRASYEQYF
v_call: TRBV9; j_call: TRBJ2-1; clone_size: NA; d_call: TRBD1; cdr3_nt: TGTGCCAGCAGCGCGGGACAGGGAACCTACAATGAGCAGTTCTTC; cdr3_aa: CASSAGQGTYNEQFF
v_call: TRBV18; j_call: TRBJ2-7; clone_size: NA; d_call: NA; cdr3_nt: TGTGCCAGCTCACCATCCGACAGGTGGGGCTACGAGCAGTACTTC; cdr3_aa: CASSPSDRWGYEQYF
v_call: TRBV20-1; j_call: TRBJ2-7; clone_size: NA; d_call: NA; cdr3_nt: TGCAGTGACGGGCCGGCCTACAACTACGAGCAGTACTTC; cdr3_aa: CSDGPAYNYEQYF
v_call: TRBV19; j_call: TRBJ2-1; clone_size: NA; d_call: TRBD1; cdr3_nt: TGTGCCAGTAGCAGGGACAGGGGGGATGAGCAGTTCTTC; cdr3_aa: CASSRDRGDEQFF
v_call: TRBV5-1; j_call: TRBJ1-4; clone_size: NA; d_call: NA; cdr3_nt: TGCGCCAGCAGCTTCGCTCAGAATGAAAAACTGTTTTTT; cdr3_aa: CASSFAQNEKLFF
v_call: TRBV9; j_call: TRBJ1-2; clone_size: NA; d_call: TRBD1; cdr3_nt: TGTGCCAGCAGCGTAGAACAGGGGTATGGCTACACCTTC; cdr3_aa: CASSVEQGYGYTF
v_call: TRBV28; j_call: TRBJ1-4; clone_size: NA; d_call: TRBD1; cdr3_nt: TGTGCCAGCAGCTCGGGACAGCGGAGGGAAAAACTGTTTTTT; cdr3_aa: CASSSGQRREKLFF
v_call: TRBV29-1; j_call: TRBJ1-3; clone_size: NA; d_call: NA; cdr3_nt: TGCAGCGTTAGGGTGGAAATCTCTGGAAACACCATATATTTT; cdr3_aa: CSVRVEISGNTIYF
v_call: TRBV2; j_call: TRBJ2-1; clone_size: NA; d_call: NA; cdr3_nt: TGTGCCAGCACCCTGAGACTAGGTTCTATCAATGAGCAGTTCTTC; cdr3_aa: CASTLRLGSINEQFF
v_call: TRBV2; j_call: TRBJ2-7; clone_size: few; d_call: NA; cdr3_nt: TGTGCCAGCGGTTTATTCTCCTACGAGCAGTACTTC; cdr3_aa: CASGLFSYEQYF
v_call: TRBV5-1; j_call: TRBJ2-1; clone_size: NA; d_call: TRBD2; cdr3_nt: TGCGCCAGCAGCCCGGCTAGCGGGAGCATCAACAATGAGCAGTTCTTC; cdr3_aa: CASSPASGSINNEQFF
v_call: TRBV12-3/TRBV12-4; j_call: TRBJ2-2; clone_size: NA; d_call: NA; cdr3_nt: TGTGCCAGCAGTTTTCCCGGGGAGCTGTTTTTT; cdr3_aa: CASSFPGELFF
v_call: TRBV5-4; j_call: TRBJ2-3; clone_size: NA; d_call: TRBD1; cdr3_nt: TGTGCCAGCAGACAGGGGGCCACAGATACGCAGTATTTT; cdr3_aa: CASRQGATDTQYF
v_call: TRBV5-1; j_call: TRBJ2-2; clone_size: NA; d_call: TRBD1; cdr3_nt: TGCGCCAGCACCACCATACAGGGGACGAACACCGGGGAGCTGTTTTTT; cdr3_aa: CASTTIQGTNTGELFF
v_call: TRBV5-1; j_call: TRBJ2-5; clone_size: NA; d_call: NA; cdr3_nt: TGCGCCAGCAGCTTTCAAGGATACCAAGAGACCCAGTACTTC; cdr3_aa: CASSFQGYQETQYF
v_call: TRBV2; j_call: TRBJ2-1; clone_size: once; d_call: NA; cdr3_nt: TGTGCCAGCAGTGAATACGGGAGTGTCTACAATGAGCAGTTCTTC; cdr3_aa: CASSEYGSVYNEQFF
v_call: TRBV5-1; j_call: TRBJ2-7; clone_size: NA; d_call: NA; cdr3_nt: TGCGCCAGCACCTTGGAGGGGATCTACGAGCAGTACTTC; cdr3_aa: CASTLEGIYEQYF
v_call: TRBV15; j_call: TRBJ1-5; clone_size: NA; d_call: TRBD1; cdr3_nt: TGTGCCACCAGCAGAGATGGACAGGGGGATCAGCCCCAGCATTTT; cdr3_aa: CATSRDGQGDQPQHF
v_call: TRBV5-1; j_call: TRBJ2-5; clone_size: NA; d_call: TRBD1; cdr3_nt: TGCGCCAGCAGCTTACCGGGACAGGGATCGGAGACCCAGTACTTC; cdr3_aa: CASSLPGQGSETQYF
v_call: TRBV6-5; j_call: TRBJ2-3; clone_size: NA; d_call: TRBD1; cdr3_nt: TGTGCCAGCAGTTATGACAGGGGGCGCGCAAATACGCAGTATTTT; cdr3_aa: CASSYDRGRANTQYF
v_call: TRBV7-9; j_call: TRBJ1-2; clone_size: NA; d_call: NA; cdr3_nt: TGTGCCAGCAGCTTGCTATCCAGTGGGTACACCTTC; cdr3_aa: CASSLLSSGYTF
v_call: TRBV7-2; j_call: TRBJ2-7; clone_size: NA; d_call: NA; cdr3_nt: TGTGCCAGCAGCTTGTCTCACGAGCAGTACTTC; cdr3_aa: CASSLSHEQYF
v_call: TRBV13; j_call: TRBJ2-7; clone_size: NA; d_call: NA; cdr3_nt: TGTGCCAGCAGCTTAAAAGGCCGGAACAGGCTTAGCTCCTACGAGCAGTACTTC; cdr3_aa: CASSLKGRNRLSSYEQYF
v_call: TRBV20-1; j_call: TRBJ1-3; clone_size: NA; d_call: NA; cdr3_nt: TGCAGTGCCGCATCACCGTTTGGAAACACCATATATTTT; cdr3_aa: CSAASPFGNTIYF
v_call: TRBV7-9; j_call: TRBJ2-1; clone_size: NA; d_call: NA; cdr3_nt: TGTGCCAGCAGCTTAGACTTCAATGAGCAGTTCTTC; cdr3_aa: CASSLDFNEQFF
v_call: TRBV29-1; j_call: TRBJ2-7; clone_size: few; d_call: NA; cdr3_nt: TGCAGCGTCGGCAGTGGATTCTACGAGCAGTACTTC; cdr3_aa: CSVGSGFYEQYF